This entry features one T cell receptor (beta chain) sequence. The ends lost 0 bases at V and 2 bases at J; junction bases unmatched: 13. This CDR3 is 18 amino acids long. Germline V gene data show CDR1 as SGHTA and CDR2 as FQGNSA. Clones were read by immunoSEQ multiplex PCR, and TCRdb kept only the in-frame ones, dropping some. The sample lists roughly 110,000 clones; about four fifths were seen once. This sample was taken from a study of blood T cell repertoires in COVID-19. The chain carries TRBV7-2 and TRBJ2-7; 7 nucleotides agree with TRBD1. This receptor was obtained from a human donor in a cohort sampled during active COVID-19. The sample was peripheral blood. CDR3 region: CASSLALIRDRHTYEQYF. CDR3 DNA: TGTGCCAGCAGCTTAGCACTAATTAGGGACAGACACACCTACGAGCAGTACTTC.